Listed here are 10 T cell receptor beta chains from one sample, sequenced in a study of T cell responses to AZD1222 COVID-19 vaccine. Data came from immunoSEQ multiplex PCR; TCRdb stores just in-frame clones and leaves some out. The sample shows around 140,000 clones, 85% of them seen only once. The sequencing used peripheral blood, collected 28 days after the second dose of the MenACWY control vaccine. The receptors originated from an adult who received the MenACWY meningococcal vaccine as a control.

The DNA of the CDR3 is TGTGCCAGTAGTATATCCGGGACAGGCCCCTACGAGCAGTACTTC. Translation gives CASSISGTGPYEQYF. The J gene is TRBJ2-7, the V gene TRBV19; 8 positions match TRBD1. Trimming removed 2 bases from V and 2 bases from J; junction bases left unmatched: 5. Germline V gives CDR1 LNHDA, CDR2 SQIVND (reference sequence). The CDR3 length is 15 residues.

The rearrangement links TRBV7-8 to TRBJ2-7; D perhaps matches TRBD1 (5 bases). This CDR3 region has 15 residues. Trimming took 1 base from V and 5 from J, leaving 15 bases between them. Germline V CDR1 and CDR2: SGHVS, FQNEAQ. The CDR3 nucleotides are TGTGCCAGCAGCTTAGGGGTCGCAGGGATCCACGAGCAGTACTTC. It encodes CASSLGVAGIHEQYF.

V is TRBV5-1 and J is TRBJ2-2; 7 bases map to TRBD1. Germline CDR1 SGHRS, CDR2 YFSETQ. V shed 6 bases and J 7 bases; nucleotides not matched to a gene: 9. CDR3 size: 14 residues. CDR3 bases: TGCGCCAGCAAGGTAGGACAGGCGGACGGGGAGCTGTTTTTT. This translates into CASKVGQADGELFF.

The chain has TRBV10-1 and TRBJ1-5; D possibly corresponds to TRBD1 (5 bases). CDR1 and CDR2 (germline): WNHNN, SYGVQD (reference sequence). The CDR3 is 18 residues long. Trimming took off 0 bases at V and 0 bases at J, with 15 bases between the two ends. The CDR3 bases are TGCGCCAGCAGTGAGTCGGTCAGGGATGGGTATAGCAATCAGCCCCAGCATTTT. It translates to CASSESVRDGYSNQPQHF.

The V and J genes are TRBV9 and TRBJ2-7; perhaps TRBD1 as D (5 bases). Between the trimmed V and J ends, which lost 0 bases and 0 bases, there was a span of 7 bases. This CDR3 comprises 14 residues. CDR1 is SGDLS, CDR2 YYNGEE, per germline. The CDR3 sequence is CASSVEGNSYEQYF. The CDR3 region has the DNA TGTGCCAGCAGCGTAGAGGGGAACTCCTACGAGCAGTACTTC.

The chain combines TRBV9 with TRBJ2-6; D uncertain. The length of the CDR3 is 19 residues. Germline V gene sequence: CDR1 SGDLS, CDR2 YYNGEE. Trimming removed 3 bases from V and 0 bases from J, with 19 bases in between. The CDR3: CASSGLSGIPHSGANVLTF. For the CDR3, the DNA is TGTGCCAGCAGCGGACTTTCAGGTATTCCACACTCTGGGGCCAACGTCCTGACTTTC. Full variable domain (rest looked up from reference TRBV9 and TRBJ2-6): DSGVTQTPKHLITATGQRVTLRCSPRSGDLSVYWYQQSLDQGLQFLIQYYNGEERAKGNILERFSAQQFPDLHSELNLSSLELGDSALYFCASSGLSGIPHSGANVLTFGAGSRLTVL.

The DNA for the CDR3 is TGTGCCAGCAGTCCGGCAGGGATGGACGAGCAGTACTTC. The encoded protein is CASSPAGMDEQYF. The chain joins TRBV6-5 to TRBJ2-7; perhaps TRBD1 as D (5 bases). Germline V CDR1 and CDR2: MNHEY, SVGAGI. Trimming took 5 bases from V and 5 from J, leaving 13 bases between them. This CDR3 comprises 13 residues.

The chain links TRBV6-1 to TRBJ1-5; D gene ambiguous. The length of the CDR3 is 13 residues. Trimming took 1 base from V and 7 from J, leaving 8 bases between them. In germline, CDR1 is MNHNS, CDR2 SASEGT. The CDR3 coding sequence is TGTGCCAGCAGTGAAGAAGGGTTCCAGCCCCAGCATTTT. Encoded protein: CASSEEGFQPQHF.

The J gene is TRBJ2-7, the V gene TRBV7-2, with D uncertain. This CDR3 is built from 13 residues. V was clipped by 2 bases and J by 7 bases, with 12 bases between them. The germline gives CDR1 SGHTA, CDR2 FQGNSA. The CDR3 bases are TGTGCCAGCAGCTTAACCTCACCTTGGGAGCAGTACTTC. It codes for CASSLTSPWEQYF.

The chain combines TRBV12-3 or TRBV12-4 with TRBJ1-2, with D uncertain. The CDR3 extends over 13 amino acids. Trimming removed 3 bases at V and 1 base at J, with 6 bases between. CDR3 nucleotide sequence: TGTGCCAGCAGTTTTGGGGTTAACTATGGCTACACCTTC. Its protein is CASSFGVNYGYTF.